This TCR beta chain derives from a study of cytomegalovirus exposure and HLA in healthy donors. Study information: As an earlier analysis found, 150 million to 200 million T cells yielded about 120 million unique TCR beta sequences.

Notes on this clone: Its antigen is not identified.

The PCR was carried out with 60 Vbeta primers and 13 Jbeta primers. TCRdb keeps only in-frame clones here, not all; method: immunoSEQ multiplex PCR. The sample records nearly 110,000 clones, around 85% being singletons. Study results and caveats: Common viral pathogens were later found to be apparently linked to several of the most significant clusters. Most CMV-associated TCR beta chains appeared HLA-restricted in a later analysis.

Per the germline V gene, CDR1 is GTSNPN and CDR2 is SVGIG (reference sequence). Deletions cut 2 bases from V and 7 bases from J, with 12 bases between. The CDR3 extends over 13 amino acids. Sequenced: PBMCs. This receptor was obtained from a man aged 30 to 39 in good health and CMV-seronegative. The chain is built from TRBV30 and TRBJ1-5; perhaps TRBD1 as D (5 bases). CDR3 sequence: CAWSKGPRQPQHF. In DNA, the CDR3 is TGTGCCTGGAGTAAGGGGCCCAGGCAGCCCCAGCATTTT.